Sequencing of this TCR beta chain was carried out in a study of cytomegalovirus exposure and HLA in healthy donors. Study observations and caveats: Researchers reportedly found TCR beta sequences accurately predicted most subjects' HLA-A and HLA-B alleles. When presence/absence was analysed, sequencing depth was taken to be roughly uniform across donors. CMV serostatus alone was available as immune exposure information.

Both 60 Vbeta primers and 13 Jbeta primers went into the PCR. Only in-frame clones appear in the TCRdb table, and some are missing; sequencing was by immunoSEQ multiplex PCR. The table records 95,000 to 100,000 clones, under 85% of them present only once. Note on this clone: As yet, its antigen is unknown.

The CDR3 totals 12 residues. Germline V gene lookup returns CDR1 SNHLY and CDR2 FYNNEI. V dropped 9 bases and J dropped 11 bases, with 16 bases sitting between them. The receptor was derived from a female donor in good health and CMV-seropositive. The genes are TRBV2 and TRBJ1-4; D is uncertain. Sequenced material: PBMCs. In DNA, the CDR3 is TGTGCCAGTGAGGAGGGAATGAGGAAACTGTTTTTT. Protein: CASEEGMRKLFF.